These 2 T cell receptor beta chains originate from one sample sequenced in a study of T cell responses to AZD1222 COVID-19 vaccine. Data came from immunoSEQ multiplex PCR; TCRdb stores just in-frame clones and leaves some out. The table has more than 100,000 clones, 91% seen once; the top ten hold approximately 2.1%. This specimen consisted of peripheral blood, obtained 28 days after the second AZD1222 dose. The receptors derive from an adult who received the AZD1222 COVID-19 vaccine.

V usage is TRBV7-4 and J usage is TRBJ2-7, with TRBD1 matching 8 bases. Germline CDR1 SGHVT, CDR2 SQSDAQ. With V trimmed by 5 bases and J by 3 bases, 12 bases remained unmatched. The CDR3 length is 16 residues. The CDR3 protein is CASSPQTGAPRYEQYV. As DNA, the CDR3 is TGTGCCAGCAGCCCCCAGACAGGGGCTCCTCGCTACGAGCAGTACGTC.

The gene calls are TRBV7-6 and TRBJ2-1; D is perhaps TRBD1 (6 bases). This CDR3 has 16 residues. Germline assignment: CDR1 SGHVS and CDR2 FNYEAQ. Trimming shortened V by 5 bases and J by 9 bases, and 23 bases separated the two germline ends. This CDR3 reads CASSGLGAGARGEQFF. The CDR3 DNA follows: TGTGCCAGCAGCGGCCTGGGGGCGGGCGCACGAGGTGAGCAGTTCTTC. The full variable domain, its missing parts supplied by reference TRBV7-6 and TRBJ2-1, is GAGVSQSPRYKVTKRGQDVALRCDPISGHVSLYWYRQALGQGPEFLTYFNYEAQQDKSGLPNDRFSAERPEGSISTLTIQRTEQRDSAMYRCASSGLGAGARGEQFFGPGTRLTVL.